The 22 T cell receptor beta chains below come from one sample, sequenced in a study of cytomegalovirus exposure and HLA in healthy donors. PCR primers comprised 60 Vbeta and 13 Jbeta primers. Sequenced by immunoSEQ multiplex PCR; TCRdb stores in-frame clones only, minus some. This table holds about 43,000 clones, roughly 51% found once. Material: PBMCs. The receptors come from a man aged 55 to 70 in good health and CMV-seronegative.

This chain connects TRBV10-1 to TRBJ2-1; 12 nucleotides line up with TRBD2. Germline lookup yields CDR1 WNHNN and CDR2 SYGVQD (reference sequence). The V segment lost 7 bases and the J segment 10 bases; nucleotides outside the gene matches: 11. There are 15 residues in the CDR3. Here the CDR3 DNA reads TGCGCCAGCACCCGTTCCCCCGGGACTAGCGGGGAGCAGTTCTTC. As protein: CASTRSPGTSGEQFF.

Here the CDR3 DNA reads TGTGCCTCCCGGGACAGCTACGAGCAGTACTTC. It codes for CASRDSYEQYF. The rearrangement joins TRBV30 to TRBJ2-7; TRBD1 matches at 7 bases. Germline V gives CDR1 GTSNPN, CDR2 SVGIG (reference sequence). The CDR3 has 11 amino acids. J gave up 3 bases and V 7 bases, and 3 bases lay outside the gene matches.

The chain couples TRBV5-1 to TRBJ2-4; 7 nucleotides line up with TRBD2. The CDR3 extends over 16 amino acids. Per the germline V gene, CDR1 is SGHRS and CDR2 is YFSETQ. With V trimmed by 3 bases and J by 9 bases, 15 bases remained unmatched. CDR3 region: CASSSLAGDRRGIQYF. CDR3 sequence (DNA): TGCGCCAGCAGCTCCCTGGCGGGAGATAGGCGGGGCATTCAGTACTTC.

By sample share, this clone is medium-sized. V and J are TRBV27 and TRBJ2-7, with 9 bases aligning to TRBD1. This CDR3 region has 15 residues. CDR1 is MNHEY and CDR2 is SMNVEV in the germline V gene (reference sequence). Trimming at V came to 6 bases and at J to 3 bases, leaving 9 bases not matched to a gene. This CDR3 is CASSAGGTGYYEQYF. The CDR3 coding sequence is TGTGCCAGCAGCGCAGGAGGGACAGGGTACTACGAGCAGTACTTC.

The chain has TRBV5-4 and TRBJ2-1; TRBD2 is a possible D gene (6 bases). Between the trimmed V and J ends, which lost 0 bases and 5 bases, there was a span of 15 bases. The CDR3 loop spans 16 amino acids. Germline V gives CDR1 SGHNT, CDR2 YYREEE (reference sequence). The CDR3 spells CASSLVRGIVDNEQFF. CDR3 nucleotide sequence: TGTGCCAGCAGCTTGGTCCGGGGGATTGTCGACAATGAGCAGTTCTTC.

The chain uses TRBV27 and TRBJ2-1; no clear D. CDR1 and CDR2 from the germline V gene are MNHEY and SMNVEV (reference sequence). The CDR3 is 12 amino acids. Trimming stripped 1 base from V and 8 bases from J, with 6 bases between. In DNA, the CDR3 is TGTGCCAGCAGTTTATTCCCCGATGAGCAGTTCTTC. As protein: CASSLFPDEQFF.

Only a few counts were recorded for this clone. The chain recombines TRBV9 with TRBJ1-2, with 10 bases matching TRBD1. V lost 4 bases to trimming and J lost 4 bases; unmatched junction nucleotides: 7. Per the germline V gene, CDR1 is SGDLS and CDR2 is YYNGEE. There are 15 residues in the CDR3. The CDR3 reads CASSIGTGVTYGYTF. CDR3 sequence (DNA): TGTGCCAGCAGCATAGGGACAGGGGTCACCTATGGCTACACCTTC.

The chain has TRBV29-1 and TRBJ2-5; TRBD2 matches 11 bases. The J segment lost 2 bases and the V segment lost 5 bases, leaving 13 bases of the junction unmatched. Germline V CDR1 and CDR2: SQVTM, ANQGSEA. CDR3 size: 17 residues. CDR3 loop: CSVSGASGRLGQETQYF. For the CDR3, the DNA is TGCAGCGTTTCCGGGGCTAGCGGGAGGTTAGGACAAGAGACCCAGTACTTC.

This clone has just a few counts. This chain links TRBV30 with TRBJ2-7; perhaps TRBD2 as D (5 bases). CDR3 length: 14 amino acids. Germline assignment: CDR1 GTSNPN and CDR2 SVGIG (reference sequence). Trimming stripped 2 bases from V and 2 bases from J, with 13 bases between. The CDR3, as DNA: TGTGCCTGGAGTCCCCAGCGGCCCCCCTACGAGCAGTACTTC. Translated, it gives CAWSPQRPPYEQYF.

This clone was seen just once. The chain carries TRBV15 and TRBJ1-3; tentatively, D is TRBD1 (5 bases). The V gene lost 8 bases and the J gene lost 0 bases, with 14 bases spanning the gap. Looked up from germline, CDR1 is LNHNV and CDR2 is YYDKDF (reference sequence). This CDR3 has 15 amino acids. The CDR3 coding sequence is TGTGCCACCGGAACAGGCAGCCACTCTGGAAACACCATATATTTT. Translating gives CATGTGSHSGNTIYF.

Note on this clone: Germline is not matched at one junction end, which may reflect a read error. The rearrangement uses TRBV28 and TRBJ1-4; no firm D call. Germline values: CDR1 MDHEN, CDR2 SYDVKM. The CDR3 is 12 amino acids. The CDR3 DNA reads TGCGTGTGCAGCGCAACTAATGAAAAACTGTTTTTT. Protein: CVCSATNEKLFF.

This clone was seen once. The chain recombines TRBV28 with TRBJ1-3; D is ambiguous. Germline CDR1 is MDHEN and CDR2 is SYDVKM. The CDR3 length is 15 residues. Trimming left V 2 bases short and J 4 bases short, with 12 bases between. The DNA of the CDR3 is TGTGCCAGCAGTTTAGAACAGAGAGTAGGAAACACCATATATTTT. It codes for CASSLEQRVGNTIYF.

This clone was observed a handful of times. This sequence joins TRBV29-1 and TRBJ1-1; the match to TRBD1 covers 11 bases. CDR1 and CDR2 from the germline V gene are SQVTM and ANQGSEA. The CDR3 loop spans 15 amino acids. After removal of 4 bases from V and 7 bases from J, the junction contained 11 bases not matched to a gene. CDR3 bases: TGCAGCGTTGGCCGGGACAGGGGGGCCGTCCTTGAAGCTTTCTTT. This encodes CSVGRDRGAVLEAFF.

The chain uses TRBV18 and TRBJ2-7; D remains unclear. The V end lost 3 bases, the J end lost 7 bases, and 13 bases lay between the germline ends. CDR1 and CDR2 (germline): KGHSH, LQKENI. The length of the CDR3 is 13 residues. CDR3 loop: CASSPSSVEEQYF. The CDR3 DNA sequence: TGTGCCAGCTCACCGTCTTCTGTAGAAGAGCAGTACTTC.

The chain recombines TRBV30 with TRBJ1-5; 9 nucleotides line up with TRBD1. Germline trimming cut 2 bases from V and 4 bases from J; bases unmatched to any gene: 9. The CDR3 has 16 amino acids. The germline V gene has CDR1 GTSNPN and CDR2 SVGIG (reference sequence). In nucleotides, the CDR3 is TGTGCCTGGAGTAGAACAGGGGGCTTTCGGAATCAGCCCCAGCATTTT. This codes for CAWSRTGGFRNQPQHF.

The genes are TRBV29-1 and TRBJ1-3; maybe TRBD1 (6 bases). Germline assignment: CDR1 SQVTM and CDR2 ANQGSEA. Trimming pared 7 bases from V and 2 bases from J, leaving 15 bases between. CDR3 length equals 14 residues. CDR3 nucleotides: TGCAGCGCTATAATAGGGGGGGCTGGAAACACCATATATTTT. Amino acids: CSAIIGGAGNTIYF.

The chain has TRBV6-5 and TRBJ1-1, with D unresolved. Trimming pared 1 base from V and 11 bases from J, leaving 14 bases between. The CDR3 contains 13 residues. CDR1 is MNHEY, CDR2 SVGAGI, per germline. For the CDR3, the DNA is TGTGCCAGCAGTTACTTCGGGCAGGAGGGTGCTTTCTTT. It codes for CASSYFGQEGAFF.

The chain couples TRBV14 to TRBJ2-1; TRBD2 is a possible D gene (7 bases). The length of the CDR3 is 16 residues. Per germline, CDR1 SGHDN and CDR2 FVKESK. Trimming pared 3 bases from V and 8 bases from J, leaving 20 bases between. The CDR3 loop reads CASSHEGGYYGDEQFF. Written as DNA, the CDR3 is TGTGCCAGCAGCCATGAGGGGGGGTATTATGGGGATGAGCAGTTCTTC.

This chain uses TRBV6-1 with TRBJ1-4; possibly TRBD1 for D (5 bases). The CDR3 loop spans 13 amino acids. Trimming took off 3 bases at V and 6 bases at J, with 8 bases between the two ends. CDR1 and CDR2 (germline): MNHNS, SASEGT. The CDR3 sequence is CASSDREDEKLFF. CDR3 in DNA: TGTGCCAGCAGTGACAGGGAAGATGAAAAACTGTTTTTT.

The chain links TRBV30 to TRBJ1-4, with 8 bases identical to TRBD1. This CDR3 region has 14 residues. Germline CDR1 is GTSNPN and CDR2 is SVGIG (reference sequence). The V and J ends lost 2 bases and 7 bases, in that order; junction bases with no gene match: 6. In nucleotides, the CDR3 is TGTGCCTGGAGTATCCAGGGGGCGACTGAAAAACTGTTTTTT. The encoded protein is CAWSIQGATEKLFF. The full variable domain, its missing parts supplied by reference TRBV30 and TRBJ1-4, is SQTIHQWPATLVQPVGSPLSLECTVEGTSNPNLYWYRQAAGRGLQLLFYSVGIGQISSEVPQNLSASRPQDRQFILSSKKLLLSDSGFYLCAWSIQGATEKLFFGSGTQLSVL.

This clone was picked up a small number of times. The chain employs TRBV7-9 and TRBJ1-3, with TRBD1 as a possible D gene (5 bases). Germline values: CDR1 SEHNR, CDR2 FQNEAQ (reference sequence). V was shortened by 5 bases and J by 2 bases, with 16 bases between the two germline ends. There are 16 residues in the CDR3. As DNA, the CDR3 is TGTGCCAGCAGCCGCCGGCGGGACGGAGCTGGAAACACCATATATTTT. Amino acid sequence: CASSRRRDGAGNTIYF.

This clone was seen a few times. The chain recombines TRBV27 with TRBJ2-2, with unresolved D. The CDR3 spans 12 residues. V gave up 5 bases and J gave up 6 bases, with 7 bases separating them. Germline V gene lookup returns CDR1 MNHEY and CDR2 SMNVEV (reference sequence). The CDR3 loop is CASSPLAGELFF. DNA of the CDR3: TGTGCCAGCAGTCCGCTAGCCGGGGAGCTGTTTTTT.